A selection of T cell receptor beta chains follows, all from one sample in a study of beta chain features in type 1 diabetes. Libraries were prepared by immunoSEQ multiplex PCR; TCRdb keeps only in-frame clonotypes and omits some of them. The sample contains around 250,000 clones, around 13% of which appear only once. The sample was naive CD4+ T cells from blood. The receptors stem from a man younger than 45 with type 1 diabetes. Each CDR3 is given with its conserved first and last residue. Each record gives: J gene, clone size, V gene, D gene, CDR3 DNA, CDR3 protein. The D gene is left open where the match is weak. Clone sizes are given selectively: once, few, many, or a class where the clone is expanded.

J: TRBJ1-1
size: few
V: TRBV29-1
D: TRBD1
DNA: TGCAGCGTTGAAGGCGGGACAGGGGCGGGTGAAGCTTTCTTT
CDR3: CSVEGGTGAGEAFF

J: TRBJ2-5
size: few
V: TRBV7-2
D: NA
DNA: TGTGCCAGCAGCTTAGTAGGGGGAGAGACCCAGTACTTC
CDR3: CASSLVGGETQYF

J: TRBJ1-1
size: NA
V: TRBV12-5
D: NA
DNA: TGTGCTAGTGGTTTGGTCAGGGACACTGAAGCTTTCTTT
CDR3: CASGLVRDTEAFF

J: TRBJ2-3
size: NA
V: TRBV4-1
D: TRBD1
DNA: TGCGCCAGCAACCGGGGGACAGGGGAAGATACGCAGTATTTT
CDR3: CASNRGTGEDTQYF

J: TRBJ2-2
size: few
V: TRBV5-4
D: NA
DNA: TGTGCCAGCAGCTTGGCACAGGTGAACACCGGGGAGCTGTTTTTT
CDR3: CASSLAQVNTGELFF

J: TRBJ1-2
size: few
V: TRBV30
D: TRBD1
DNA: TGTGCCTGGACCTTTCAGGGGGCGCGTGGCTACACCTTC
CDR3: CAWTFQGARGYTF

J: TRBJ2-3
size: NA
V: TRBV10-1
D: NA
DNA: TGCGCCAGCAGTCCAGGGCACACAGATACGCAGTATTTT
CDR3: CASSPGHTDTQYF

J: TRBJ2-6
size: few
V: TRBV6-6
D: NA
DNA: TGTGCCAGCAGAAGACAACTCTCTGGGGCCAACGTCCTGACTTTC
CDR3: CASRRQLSGANVLTF

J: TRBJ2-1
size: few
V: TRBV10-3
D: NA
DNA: TGTGCCATCAGTGACCGGGACTCTGTGGGGAGGAAGCAGTTCTTC
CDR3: CAISDRDSVGRKQFF

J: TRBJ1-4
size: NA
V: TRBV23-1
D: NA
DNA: TGCGCCAGCAGACGCCCACAGTACGAAAAACTGTTTTTT
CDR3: CASRRPQYEKLFF

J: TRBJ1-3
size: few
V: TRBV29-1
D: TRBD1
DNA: TGCAGCGTCCTCTTAGGGACAGCCGGAAACACCATATATTTT
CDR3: CSVLLGTAGNTIYF